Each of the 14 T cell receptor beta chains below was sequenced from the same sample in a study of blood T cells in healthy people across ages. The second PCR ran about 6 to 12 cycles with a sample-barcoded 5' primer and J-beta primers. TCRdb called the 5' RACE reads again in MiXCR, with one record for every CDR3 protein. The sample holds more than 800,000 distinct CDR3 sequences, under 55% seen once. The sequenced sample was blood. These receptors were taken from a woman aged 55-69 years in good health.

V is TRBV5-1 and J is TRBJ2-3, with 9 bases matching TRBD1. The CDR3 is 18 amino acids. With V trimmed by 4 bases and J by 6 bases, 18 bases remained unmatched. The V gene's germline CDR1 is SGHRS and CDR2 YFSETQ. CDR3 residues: CASSTQLDRDRVGDTQYF. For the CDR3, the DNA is TGCGCCAGCAGCACCCAGCTAGACCGGGACAGGGTGGGGGATACGCAGTATTTT.

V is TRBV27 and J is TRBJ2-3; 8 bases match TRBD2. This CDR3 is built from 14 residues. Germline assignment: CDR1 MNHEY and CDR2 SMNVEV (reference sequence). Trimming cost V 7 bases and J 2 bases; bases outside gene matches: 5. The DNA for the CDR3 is TGTGCCAGCAATTCACTAGCGGACACAGATACGCAGTATTTT. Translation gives CASNSLADTDTQYF.

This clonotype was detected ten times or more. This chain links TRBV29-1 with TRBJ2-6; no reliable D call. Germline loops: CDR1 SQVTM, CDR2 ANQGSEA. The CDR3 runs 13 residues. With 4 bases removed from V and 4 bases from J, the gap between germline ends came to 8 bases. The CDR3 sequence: CSVVALGANVLTF. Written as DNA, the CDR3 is TGCAGCGTTGTCGCTCTGGGGGCCAACGTCCTGACTTTC.

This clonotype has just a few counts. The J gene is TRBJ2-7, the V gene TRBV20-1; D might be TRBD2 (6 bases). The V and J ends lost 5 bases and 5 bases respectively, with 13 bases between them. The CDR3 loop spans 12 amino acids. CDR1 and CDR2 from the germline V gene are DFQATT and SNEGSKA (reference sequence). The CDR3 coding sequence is TGCAGTGCTTCGCGGGACGTGGACGAGCAGTACTTC. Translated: CSASRDVDEQYF.

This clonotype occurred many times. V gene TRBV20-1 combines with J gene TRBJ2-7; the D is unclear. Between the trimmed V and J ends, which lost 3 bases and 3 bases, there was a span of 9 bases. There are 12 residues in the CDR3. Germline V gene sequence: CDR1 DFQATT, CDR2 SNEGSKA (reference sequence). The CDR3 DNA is TGCAGTGCTAGTGACCCCTACTACGAGCAGTACTTC. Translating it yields CSASDPYYEQYF.

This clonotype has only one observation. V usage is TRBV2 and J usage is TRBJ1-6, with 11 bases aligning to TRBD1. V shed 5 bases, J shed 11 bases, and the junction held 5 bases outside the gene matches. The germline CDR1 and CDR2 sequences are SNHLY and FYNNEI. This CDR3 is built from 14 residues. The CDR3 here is CASSYGQGAPPLHF. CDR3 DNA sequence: TGTGCCAGCAGTTACGGACAGGGGGCCCCACCCCTCCACTTT. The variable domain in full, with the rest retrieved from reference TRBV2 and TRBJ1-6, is EPEVTQTPSHQVTQMGQEVILRCVPISNHLYFYWYRQILGQKVEFLVSFYNNEISEKSEIFDDQFSVERPDGSNFTLKIRSTKLEDSAMYFCASSYGQGAPPLHFGNGTRLTVT.

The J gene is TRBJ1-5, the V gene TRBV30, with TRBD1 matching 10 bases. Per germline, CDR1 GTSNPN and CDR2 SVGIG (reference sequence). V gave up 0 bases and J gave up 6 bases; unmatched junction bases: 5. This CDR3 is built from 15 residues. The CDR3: CAWSVLGQGSQPQHF. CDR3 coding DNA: TGTGCCTGGAGTGTCCTGGGACAGGGGTCTCAGCCCCAGCATTTT.

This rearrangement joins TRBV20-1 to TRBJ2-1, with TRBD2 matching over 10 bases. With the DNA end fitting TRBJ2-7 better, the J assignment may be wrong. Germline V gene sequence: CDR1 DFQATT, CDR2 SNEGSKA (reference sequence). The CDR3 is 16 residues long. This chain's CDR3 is CSARAPSGSSPYEQYF. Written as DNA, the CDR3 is TGCAGTGCTAGAGCCCCTAGCGGGAGCTCCCCGTATGAGCAGTACTTC.

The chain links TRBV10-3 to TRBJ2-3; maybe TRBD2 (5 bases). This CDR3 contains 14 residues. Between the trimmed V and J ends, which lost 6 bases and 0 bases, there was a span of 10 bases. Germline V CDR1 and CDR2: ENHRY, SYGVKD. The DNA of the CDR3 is TGTGCCATCAGGGACGGGGTCAGCACAGATACGCAGTATTTT. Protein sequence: CAIRDGVSTDTQYF.

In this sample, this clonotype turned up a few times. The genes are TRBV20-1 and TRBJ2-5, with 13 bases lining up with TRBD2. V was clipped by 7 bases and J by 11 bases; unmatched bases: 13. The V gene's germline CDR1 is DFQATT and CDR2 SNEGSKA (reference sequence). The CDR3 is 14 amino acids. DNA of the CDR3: TGCAGTGTCCCCTCCGGGACTAGCGGGGATGAGCAGTACTTC. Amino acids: CSVPSGTSGDEQYF.

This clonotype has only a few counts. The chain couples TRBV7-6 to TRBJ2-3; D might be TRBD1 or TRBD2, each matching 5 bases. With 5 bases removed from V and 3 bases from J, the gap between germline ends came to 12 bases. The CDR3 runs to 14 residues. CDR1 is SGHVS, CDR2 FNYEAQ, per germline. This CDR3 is CASSVRDVTDTQYF. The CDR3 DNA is TGTGCCAGCAGCGTCCGGGACGTAACAGATACGCAGTATTTT.

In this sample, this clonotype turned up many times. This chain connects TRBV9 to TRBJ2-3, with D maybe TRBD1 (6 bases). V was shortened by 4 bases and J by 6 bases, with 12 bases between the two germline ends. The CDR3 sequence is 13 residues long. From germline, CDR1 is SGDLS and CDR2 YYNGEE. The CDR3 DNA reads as TGTGCCAGCAGCCGCCAGGGGACCGATACGCAGTATTTT. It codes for CASSRQGTDTQYF.

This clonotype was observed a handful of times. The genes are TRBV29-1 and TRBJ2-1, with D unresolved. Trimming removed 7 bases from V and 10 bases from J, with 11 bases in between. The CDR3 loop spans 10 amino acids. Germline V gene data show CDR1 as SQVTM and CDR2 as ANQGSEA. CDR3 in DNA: TGCAGCGCTGTCCAGCGCGAGCAGTTCTTC. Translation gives CSAVQREQFF.

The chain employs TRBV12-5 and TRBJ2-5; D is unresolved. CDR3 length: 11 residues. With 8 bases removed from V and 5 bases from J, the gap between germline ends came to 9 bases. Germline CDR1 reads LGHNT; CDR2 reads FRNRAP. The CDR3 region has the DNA TGTGCTAGTCAACCTAGGGAGACCCAGTACTTC. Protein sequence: CASQPRETQYF.